The rows below give T cell receptor beta chains drawn from one sample of a study of cytotoxic CD8 clonotypes in ibrutinib-treated CLL. The method was immunoSEQ multiplex PCR; TCRdb's version includes in-frame clones alone and lacks a portion of them. The sample contains roughly 250,000 clones, 70% of which appear only once. The sequenced sample was PBMCs, obtained after 24 months of ibrutinib treatment. The receptors derive from a human donor with chronic lymphocytic leukemia. CDR3s include the opening cysteine and the closing phenylalanine or tryptophan. A D gene is named only where the DNA matches it firmly. Size values are once, few and many counts, or a class for expanded clones, and some rows have none.

clone size: -; V gene: TRBV6-5; D gene: TRBD2; J gene: TRBJ2-3; CDR3 DNA: TGTGCCAGCAGTTACACGTTAGCGGGGGGACGGGATACGCAGTATTTT; CDR3 protein: CASSYTLAGGRDTQYF
clone size: -; V gene: TRBV7-8; D gene: -; J gene: TRBJ1-5; CDR3 DNA: TGTGCCAGCAGCTTTAGAGGAGGGGCCAATCAGCCCCAGCATTTT; CDR3 protein: CASSFRGGANQPQHF
clone size: -; V gene: TRBV28; D gene: -; J gene: TRBJ2-7; CDR3 DNA: TGTGCCAGCAGATCGCGCCGGGAGCAGTACTTC; CDR3 protein: CASRSRREQYF
clone size: -; V gene: TRBV6-1; D gene: -; J gene: TRBJ2-5; CDR3 DNA: TGTGCCAGCAGTGAAGAACACCTAGTAAAAGAGACCCAGTACTTC; CDR3 protein: CASSEEHLVKETQYF
clone size: once; V gene: TRBV7-3; D gene: -; J gene: TRBJ1-2; CDR3 DNA: TGTGCCAGCAGCCAGGACAGCGAAGCTAACTATGGCTACACCTTC; CDR3 protein: CASSQDSEANYGYTF
clone size: -; V gene: TRBV27; D gene: -; J gene: TRBJ2-3; CDR3 DNA: TGTGCCAGCAGTTTATCGGCGTTAAAGACCTACACAGATACGCAGTATTTT; CDR3 protein: CASSLSALKTYTDTQYF
clone size: few; V gene: TRBV15; D gene: -; J gene: TRBJ2-7; CDR3 DNA: TGTGCCACCAGCGGGGGGACAGAGAGCTACGAGCAGTACTTC; CDR3 protein: CATSGGTESYEQYF
clone size: -; V gene: TRBV5-6; D gene: -; J gene: TRBJ2-3; CDR3 DNA: TGTGCCAGCAGCTTGCCGGGCACAGATACGCAGTATTTT; CDR3 protein: CASSLPGTDTQYF
clone size: -; V gene: TRBV7-2; D gene: -; J gene: TRBJ1-5; CDR3 DNA: TGTGCCAGCAGCTTAGCCAACGATCAGCCCCAGCATTTT; CDR3 protein: CASSLANDQPQHF
clone size: -; V gene: TRBV5-1; D gene: -; J gene: TRBJ2-5; CDR3 DNA: TGCGCCAGCAGCTTGAACGGGGTCGATGGCCAAGAGACCCAGTACTTC; CDR3 protein: CASSLNGVDGQETQYF
clone size: -; V gene: TRBV6-5; D gene: -; J gene: TRBJ1-4; CDR3 DNA: TGTGCCAGCAGTTACCGAGTCGATCGCCCTAATGAAAAACTGTTTTTT; CDR3 protein: CASSYRVDRPNEKLFF
clone size: -; V gene: TRBV18; D gene: TRBD1; J gene: TRBJ2-2; CDR3 DNA: TGTGCCAGCTCACCAAGGACAGGGGATTCGACCGGGGAGCTGTTTTTT; CDR3 protein: CASSPRTGDSTGELFF
clone size: few; V gene: TRBV28; D gene: -; J gene: TRBJ1-1; CDR3 DNA: TGTGCCAGCAGTTTACCTTATACTGAAGCTTTCTTT; CDR3 protein: CASSLPYTEAFF
clone size: -; V gene: TRBV28; D gene: TRBD2; J gene: TRBJ2-1; CDR3 DNA: TGTGCCAGCAGTTTATTCCTACGCGGGAGTTATGAGCAGTTCTTC; CDR3 protein: CASSLFLRGSYEQFF
clone size: -; V gene: TRBV7-2; D gene: -; J gene: TRBJ1-2; CDR3 DNA: TGTGCCAGCAGCCTTATCAACTTCCGAGAGGAAGGCTATGGCTACACCTTC; CDR3 protein: CASSLINFREEGYGYTF
clone size: once; V gene: TRBV15; D gene: -; J gene: TRBJ2-2; CDR3 DNA: TGTGCCACCAGCACTCCCCCGACAGGGAGGGACACCGGGGAGCTGTTTTTT; CDR3 protein: CATSTPPTGRDTGELFF
clone size: -; V gene: TRBV6-5; D gene: TRBD1; J gene: TRBJ1-1; CDR3 DNA: TGTGCCAGCATCAGGGGGCGCGGGTCCGAAGCTTTCTTT; CDR3 protein: CASIRGRGSEAFF
clone size: -; V gene: TRBV6-5; D gene: TRBD1; J gene: TRBJ1-4; CDR3 DNA: TGTGCCAGCAGTTTCTCGGACAGGGGGAATGAAAAACTGTTTTTT; CDR3 protein: CASSFSDRGNEKLFF
clone size: -; V gene: TRBV28; D gene: TRBD1; J gene: TRBJ1-5; CDR3 DNA: TGTGCCAGCAGTCCCGGACAGGGGAACAGCAATCAGCCCCAGCATTTT; CDR3 protein: CASSPGQGNSNQPQHF
clone size: -; V gene: TRBV6-1; D gene: TRBD1; J gene: TRBJ1-5; CDR3 DNA: TGTGCCAGCAGTGAAGTGGGACAGGCCAATCAGCCCCAGCATTTT; CDR3 protein: CASSEVGQANQPQHF
clone size: -; V gene: TRBV27; D gene: -; J gene: TRBJ2-7; CDR3 DNA: TGTGCCAGCAGTTTTGTGTCCTTTGGCTACGAGCAGTACTTC; CDR3 protein: CASSFVSFGYEQYF
clone size: -; V gene: TRBV2; D gene: TRBD2; J gene: TRBJ2-7; CDR3 DNA: TGTGCCAGCAGGTTCGGACTAGCGGGTTTCACATTCGAGCAGTACTTC; CDR3 protein: CASRFGLAGFTFEQYF
clone size: -; V gene: TRBV9; D gene: TRBD1; J gene: TRBJ1-4; CDR3 DNA: TGTGCCAGCAGCCCGTGGGACAGGGGGCCAACTAATGAAAAACTGTTTTTT; CDR3 protein: CASSPWDRGPTNEKLFF
clone size: few; V gene: TRBV7-9; D gene: -; J gene: TRBJ1-3; CDR3 DNA: TGTGCCAGCAGCTTACTGGGCACCATATATTTT; CDR3 protein: CASSLLGTIYF
clone size: -; V gene: TRBV7-3; D gene: TRBD2; J gene: TRBJ2-1; CDR3 DNA: TGTGCCAGCAGCTTAACACCTAGCGGGAATGTCGATGAGCAGTTCTTC; CDR3 protein: CASSLTPSGNVDEQFF
clone size: few; V gene: TRBV9; D gene: -; J gene: TRBJ1-1; CDR3 DNA: TGTGCCAGTATACAGCGGATCACGGAAGCTTTCTTT; CDR3 protein: CASIQRITEAFF
clone size: -; V gene: TRBV5-4; D gene: -; J gene: TRBJ2-5; CDR3 DNA: TGTGCCAGCAGCTTGGAGCTGGCAGGGAGAGAGACCCAGTACTTC; CDR3 protein: CASSLELAGRETQYF
clone size: -; V gene: TRBV13; D gene: -; J gene: TRBJ2-7; CDR3 DNA: TGTGCCAGCAGCCCCGGGCTAGGGAGCTCCTACGAGCAGTACTTC; CDR3 protein: CASSPGLGSSYEQYF
clone size: -; V gene: TRBV14; D gene: -; J gene: TRBJ2-1; CDR3 DNA: TGTGCCAGCAGCCAGGTAGCTTCCTTCTCTAATGAGCAGTTCTTC; CDR3 protein: CASSQVASFSNEQFF
clone size: few; V gene: TRBV28; D gene: TRBD2; J gene: TRBJ2-7; CDR3 DNA: TGTGCCAGCCGAGAACTAGCGGGAGAGTACGAGCAGTACTTC; CDR3 protein: CASRELAGEYEQYF
clone size: -; V gene: TRBV29-1; D gene: -; J gene: TRBJ2-5; CDR3 DNA: TGCAGCGTTGATGGGCGAGAGAGGGATGAAGAGACCCAGTACTTC; CDR3 protein: CSVDGRERDEETQYF